The TCR beta chain described here comes from a study of T-cell memory formation after mild COVID-19. Overall study context: Largely, TCR clusters stayed within a single donor. Whole-study findings and limits: Clones that got smaller from day 15 to 85 had even CD4/CD8, while clones growing later tipped toward CD4+. Of the contracting clones, CD4+ ones lay mainly in CM and EM, and CD8+ ones in EMRA. Pre-infection memory held some responding clones, suggesting pre-existing cross-reactive T cells responded.

TCRdb re-called the 5' RACE reads with MiXCR, one entry per CDR3 protein. The table shows 350,000 to 450,000 distinct CDR3 sequences, with approximately 15% occurring only once. There are a few counts of this clonotype. The antigen is not known. The germline V and J ends were trimmed by 2 bases and 0 bases, with 5 bases remaining between them. The germline V gene has CDR1 GTSNPN and CDR2 SVGIG (reference sequence). This CDR3 has 12 amino acids. The V gene is TRBV30, the J gene TRBJ2-7; the D is unclear. Material: PBMCs or a T cell subset sorted from them (not recorded which). This sequence originates from a man younger than 35 who had mild COVID-19 (a few samples of this study predate the infection). Cell type and time point are not known. CDR3 DNA: TGTGCCTGGAGTTTCTCCTCCTACGAGCAGTACTTC. The encoded protein is CAWSFSSYEQYF.